The clone carrying this T cell receptor beta chain was observed a single time. The V gene lost 2 bases and the J gene lost 12 bases, with 5 bases spanning the gap. There are 10 residues in the CDR3. The sample originates from a study of Ad26.COV2.S vaccination and SARS-CoV-2 variants. Study in general: Once, or twice with 56 days between doses, Ad26.COV2.S was given intramuscularly.

The treatment was: 15 to 20 received Ad26.COV2.S at low or high dose, single or two shots; several received placebo; per-sample allocation not given. Sampling took place 63 days after the first vaccine or placebo injection. Repertoires were generated with immunoSEQ multiplex PCR, while TCRdb's copy carries only in-frame clones and drops some. The sample has about 440,000 clones, around 88% seen once. The sample in question was peripheral blood, obtained in a trial of Ad26.COV2.S vaccine versus placebo. The chain employs TRBV12-3 or TRBV12-4 and TRBJ2-1; D call uncertain. The sequence was collected from a person between 18 and 65 years old who received the Ad26.COV2.S COVID-19 vaccine or a placebo. The CDR3 here is CASSLRLQFF. Written as DNA, the CDR3 is TGTGCCAGCAGTTTAAGGTTGCAGTTCTTC.